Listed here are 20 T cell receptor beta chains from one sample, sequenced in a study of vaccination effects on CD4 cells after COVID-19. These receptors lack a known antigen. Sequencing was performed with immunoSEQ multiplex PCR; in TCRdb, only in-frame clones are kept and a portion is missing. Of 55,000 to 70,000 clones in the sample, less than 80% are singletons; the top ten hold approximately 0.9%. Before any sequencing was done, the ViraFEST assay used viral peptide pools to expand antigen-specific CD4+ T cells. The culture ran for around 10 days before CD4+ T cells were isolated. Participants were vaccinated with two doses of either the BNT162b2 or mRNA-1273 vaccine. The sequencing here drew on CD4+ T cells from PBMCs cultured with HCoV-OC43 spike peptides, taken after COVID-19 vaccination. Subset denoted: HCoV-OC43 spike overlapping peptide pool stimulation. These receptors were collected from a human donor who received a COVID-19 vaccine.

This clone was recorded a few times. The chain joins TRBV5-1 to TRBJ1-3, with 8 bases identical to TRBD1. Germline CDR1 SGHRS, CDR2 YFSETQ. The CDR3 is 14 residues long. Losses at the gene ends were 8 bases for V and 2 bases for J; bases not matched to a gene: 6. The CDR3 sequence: CASTQGAPGNTIYF. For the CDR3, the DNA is TGCGCCAGTACTCAGGGGGCGCCTGGAAACACCATATATTTT.

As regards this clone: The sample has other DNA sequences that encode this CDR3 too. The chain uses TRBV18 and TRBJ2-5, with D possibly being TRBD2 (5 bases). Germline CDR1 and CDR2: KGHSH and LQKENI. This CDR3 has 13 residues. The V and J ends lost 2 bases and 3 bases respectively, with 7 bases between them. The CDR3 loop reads CASSPGGKETQYF. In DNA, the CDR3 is TGTGCCAGCTCACCAGGAGGAAAAGAGACCCAGTACTTC.

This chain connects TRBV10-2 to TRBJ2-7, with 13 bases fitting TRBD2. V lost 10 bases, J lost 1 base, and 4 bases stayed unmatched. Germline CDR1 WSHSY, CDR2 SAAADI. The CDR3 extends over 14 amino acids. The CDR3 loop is CATRLAGGSYEQYV. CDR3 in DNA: TGCGCCACCAGACTAGCGGGGGGATCCTACGAGCAGTACGTC.

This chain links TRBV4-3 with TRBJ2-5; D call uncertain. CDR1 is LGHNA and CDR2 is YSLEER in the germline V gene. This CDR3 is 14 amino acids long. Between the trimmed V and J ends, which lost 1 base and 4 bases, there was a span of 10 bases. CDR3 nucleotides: TGCGCCAGCAGCCAAGTGGGTGATAGAGAGACCCAGTACTTC. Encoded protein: CASSQVGDRETQYF.

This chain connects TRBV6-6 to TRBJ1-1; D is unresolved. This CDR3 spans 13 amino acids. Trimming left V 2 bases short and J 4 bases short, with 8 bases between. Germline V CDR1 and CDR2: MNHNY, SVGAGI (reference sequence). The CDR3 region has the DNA TGTGCCAGCAGTTACCAACGGGCCACTGAAGCTTTCTTT. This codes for CASSYQRATEAFF.

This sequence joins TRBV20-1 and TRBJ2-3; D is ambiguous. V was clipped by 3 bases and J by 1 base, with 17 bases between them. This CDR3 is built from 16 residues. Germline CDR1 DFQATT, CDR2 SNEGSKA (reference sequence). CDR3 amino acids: CSASTLIAVGTDTQYF. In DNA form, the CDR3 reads TGCAGTGCTAGTACCCTAATAGCTGTCGGCACAGATACGCAGTATTTT.

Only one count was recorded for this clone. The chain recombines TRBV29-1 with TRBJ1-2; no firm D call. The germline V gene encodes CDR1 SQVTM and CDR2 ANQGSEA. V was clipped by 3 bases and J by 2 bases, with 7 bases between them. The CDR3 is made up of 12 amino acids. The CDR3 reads CSVEGKNYGYTF. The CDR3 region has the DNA TGCAGCGTTGAGGGGAAAAACTATGGCTACACCTTC.

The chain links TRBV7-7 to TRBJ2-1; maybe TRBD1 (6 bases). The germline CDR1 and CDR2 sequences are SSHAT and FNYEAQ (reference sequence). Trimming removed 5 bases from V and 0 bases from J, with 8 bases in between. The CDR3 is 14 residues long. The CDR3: CASSLDSSYNEQFF. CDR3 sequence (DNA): TGTGCCAGCAGCCTGGACAGCTCCTACAATGAGCAGTTCTTC. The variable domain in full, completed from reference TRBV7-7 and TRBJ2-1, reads GAGVSQSPRYKVTKRGQDVTLRCDPISSHATLYWYQQALGQGPEFLTYFNYEAQPDKSGLPSDRFSAERPEGSISTLTIQRTEQRDSAMYRCASSLDSSYNEQFFGPGTRLTVL.

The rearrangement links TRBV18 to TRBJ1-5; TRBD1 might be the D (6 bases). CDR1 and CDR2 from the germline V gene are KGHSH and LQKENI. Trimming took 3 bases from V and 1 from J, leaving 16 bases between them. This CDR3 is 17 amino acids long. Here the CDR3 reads CASSPLAPGASNQPQHF. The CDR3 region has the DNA TGTGCCAGCTCACCTCTCGCTCCGGGGGCAAGCAATCAGCCCCAGCATTTT.

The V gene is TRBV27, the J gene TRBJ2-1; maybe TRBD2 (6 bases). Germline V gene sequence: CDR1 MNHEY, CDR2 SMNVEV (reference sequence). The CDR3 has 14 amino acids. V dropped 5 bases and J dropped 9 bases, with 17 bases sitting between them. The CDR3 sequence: CASSARRVGGEQFF. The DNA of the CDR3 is TGTGCCAGCAGTGCGAGGAGGGTTGGTGGTGAGCAGTTCTTC.

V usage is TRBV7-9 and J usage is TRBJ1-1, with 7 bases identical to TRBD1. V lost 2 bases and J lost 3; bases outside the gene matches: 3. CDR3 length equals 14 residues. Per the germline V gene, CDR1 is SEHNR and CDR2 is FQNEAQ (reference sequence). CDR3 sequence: CASSLKGADTEAFF. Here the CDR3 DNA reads TGTGCCAGCAGCTTAAAGGGGGCCGACACTGAAGCTTTCTTT.

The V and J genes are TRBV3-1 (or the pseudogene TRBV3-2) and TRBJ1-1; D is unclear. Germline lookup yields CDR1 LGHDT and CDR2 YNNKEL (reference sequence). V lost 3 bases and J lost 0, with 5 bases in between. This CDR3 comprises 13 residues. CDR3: CASSHSLNTEAFF. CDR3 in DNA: TGTGCCAGCAGCCATTCCCTGAACACTGAAGCTTTCTTT.

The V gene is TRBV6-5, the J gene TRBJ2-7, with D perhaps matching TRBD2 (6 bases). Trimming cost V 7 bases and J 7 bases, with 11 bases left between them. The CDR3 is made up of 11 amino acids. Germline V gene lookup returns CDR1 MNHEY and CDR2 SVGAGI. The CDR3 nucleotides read TGTGCCAGCACCCATGGGGGGGAGCAGTACGTC. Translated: CASTHGGEQYV.

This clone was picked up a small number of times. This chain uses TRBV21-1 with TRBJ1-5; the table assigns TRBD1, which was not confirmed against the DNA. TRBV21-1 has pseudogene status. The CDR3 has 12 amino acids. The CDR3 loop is CASRGSNQPQHF. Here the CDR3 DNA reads TGTGCCAGCAGGGGCAGTAATCAGCCCCAGCATTTT.

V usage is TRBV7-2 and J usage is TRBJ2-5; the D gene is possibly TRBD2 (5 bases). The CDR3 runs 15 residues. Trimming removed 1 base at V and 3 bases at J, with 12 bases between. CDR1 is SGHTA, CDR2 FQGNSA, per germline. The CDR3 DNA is TGTGCCAGCAGCTTAGTCCCTAGCCTGGAAGAGACCCAGTACTTC. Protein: CASSLVPSLEETQYF.

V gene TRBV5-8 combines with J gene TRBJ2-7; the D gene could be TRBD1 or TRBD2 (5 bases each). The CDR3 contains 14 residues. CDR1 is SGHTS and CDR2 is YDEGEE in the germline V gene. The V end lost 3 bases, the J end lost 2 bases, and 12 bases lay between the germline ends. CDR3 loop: CASSSRGVTYEQYV. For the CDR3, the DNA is TGTGCCAGCAGCTCCAGAGGGGTCACCTACGAGCAGTACGTC.

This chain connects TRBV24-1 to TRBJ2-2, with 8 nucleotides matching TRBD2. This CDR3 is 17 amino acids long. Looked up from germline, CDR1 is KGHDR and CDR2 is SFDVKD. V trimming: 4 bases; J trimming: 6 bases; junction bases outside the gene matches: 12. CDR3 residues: CATSDQPGTSDAGELFF. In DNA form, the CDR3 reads TGTGCCACCAGTGACCAGCCCGGGACTAGTGACGCCGGGGAGCTGTTTTTT.

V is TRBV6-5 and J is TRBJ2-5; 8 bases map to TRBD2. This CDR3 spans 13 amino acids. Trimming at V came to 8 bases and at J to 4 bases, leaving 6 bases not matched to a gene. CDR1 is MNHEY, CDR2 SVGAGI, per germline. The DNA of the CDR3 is TGTGCCAGCGCCGGGGGGGTGATAGAGACCCAGTACTTC. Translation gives CASAGGVIETQYF.

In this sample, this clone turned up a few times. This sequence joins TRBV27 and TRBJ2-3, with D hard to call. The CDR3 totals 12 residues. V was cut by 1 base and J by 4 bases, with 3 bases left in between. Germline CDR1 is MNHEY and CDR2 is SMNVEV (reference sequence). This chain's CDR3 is CASSLWSDTQYF. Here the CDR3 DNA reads TGTGCCAGCAGTTTATGGTCAGATACGCAGTATTTT.

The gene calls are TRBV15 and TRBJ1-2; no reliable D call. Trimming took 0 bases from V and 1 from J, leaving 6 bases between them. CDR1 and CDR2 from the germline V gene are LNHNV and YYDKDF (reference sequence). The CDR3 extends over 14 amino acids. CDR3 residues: CATSRDQLNYGYTF. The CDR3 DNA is TGTGCCACCAGCAGAGATCAGCTTAACTATGGCTACACCTTC.